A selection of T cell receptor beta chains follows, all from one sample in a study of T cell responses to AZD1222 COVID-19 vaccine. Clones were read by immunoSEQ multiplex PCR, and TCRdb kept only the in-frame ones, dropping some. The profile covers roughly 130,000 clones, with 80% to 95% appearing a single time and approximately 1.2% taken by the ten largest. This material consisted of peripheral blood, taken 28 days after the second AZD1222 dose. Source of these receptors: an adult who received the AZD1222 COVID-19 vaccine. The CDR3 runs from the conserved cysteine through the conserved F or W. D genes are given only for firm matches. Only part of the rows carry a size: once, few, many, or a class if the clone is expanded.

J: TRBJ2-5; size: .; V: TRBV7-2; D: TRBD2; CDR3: CASSARTSGSPTQETQYF; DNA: TGTGCCAGCAGCGCCCGGACTAGCGGGAGTCCCACACAAGAGACCCAGTACTTC
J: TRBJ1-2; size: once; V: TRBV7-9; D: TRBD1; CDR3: CASSPRDRDYGYTF; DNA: TGTGCCAGCAGCCCCCGGGACAGGGACTATGGCTACACCTTC
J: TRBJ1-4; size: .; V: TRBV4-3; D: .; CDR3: CASSQDRARRLFF; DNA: TGCGCCAGCAGCCAAGATAGGGCTCGCCGACTGTTTTTT
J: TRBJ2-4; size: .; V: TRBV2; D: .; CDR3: CASSEAGAGIQYF; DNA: TGTGCCAGCAGTGAAGCCGGGGCCGGCATTCAGTACTTC
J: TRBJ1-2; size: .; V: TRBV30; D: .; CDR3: CAWSAAYGYTF; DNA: TGTGCCTGGAGTGCAGCCTATGGCTACACCTTC
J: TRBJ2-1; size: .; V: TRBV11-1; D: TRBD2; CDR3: CASSSTSVSSYNEQFF; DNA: TGTGCCAGCAGCTCCACTAGCGTCAGCTCCTACAATGAGCAGTTCTTC
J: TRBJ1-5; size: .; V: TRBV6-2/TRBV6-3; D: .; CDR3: CASSYKGNQPQHF; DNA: TGTGCCAGCAGTTACAAGGGCAATCAGCCCCAGCATTTT
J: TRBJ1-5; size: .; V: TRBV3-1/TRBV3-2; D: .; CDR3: CASSQGKQVHQPQHF; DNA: TGTGCCAGCAGCCAGGGGAAACAGGTTCATCAGCCCCAGCATTTT
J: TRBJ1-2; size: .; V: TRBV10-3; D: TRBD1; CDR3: CAILDQGADYGYTF; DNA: TGTGCCATCTTAGACCAGGGGGCCGACTATGGCTACACCTTC
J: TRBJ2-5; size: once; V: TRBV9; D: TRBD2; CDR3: CASSSTSGGWETQYF; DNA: TGTGCCAGCAGCTCCACTAGCGGAGGTTGGGAGACCCAGTACTTC
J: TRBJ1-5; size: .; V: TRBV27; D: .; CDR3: CASGRARNQPQHF; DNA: TGTGCCAGCGGCAGGGCCCGCAATCAGCCCCAGCATTTT
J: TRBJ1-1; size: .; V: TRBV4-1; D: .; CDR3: CASSGGPEAFF; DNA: TGCGCCAGCTCGGGGGGACCTGAAGCTTTCTTT